This TCR beta chain originates from a study of graft-versus-host responses after intestinal transplantation. In the study overall: After anti-thymocyte globulin induction, recipients took tacrolimus and steroids for roughly three years. Study outcomes and limitations: GvH clones detected in recipient marrow included some appearing first in ileum or blood.

Only in-frame clones appear in the TCRdb table, and some are missing; sequencing was by immunoSEQ multiplex PCR. Among about 86,000 clones listed, 88% were seen once. V lost 5 bases, J lost 8 bases, and 12 bases lay in between. CDR3 length: 12 residues. CDR1 and CDR2 (germline): MDHEN, SYDVKM. A note on this clone: What it binds is unknown.

Source: unstimulated CD4+ T cells sorted from spleen or lymph node cells, taken before transplant. The TCR sequence derives from a human donor who was the organ donor for an intestinal transplant. The chain links TRBV28 to TRBJ1-2; no definite D call. CDR3 bases: TGTGCCAGCAGTAGGCGGGCGGCCGGCTACACCTTC. Translated: CASSRRAAGYTF.